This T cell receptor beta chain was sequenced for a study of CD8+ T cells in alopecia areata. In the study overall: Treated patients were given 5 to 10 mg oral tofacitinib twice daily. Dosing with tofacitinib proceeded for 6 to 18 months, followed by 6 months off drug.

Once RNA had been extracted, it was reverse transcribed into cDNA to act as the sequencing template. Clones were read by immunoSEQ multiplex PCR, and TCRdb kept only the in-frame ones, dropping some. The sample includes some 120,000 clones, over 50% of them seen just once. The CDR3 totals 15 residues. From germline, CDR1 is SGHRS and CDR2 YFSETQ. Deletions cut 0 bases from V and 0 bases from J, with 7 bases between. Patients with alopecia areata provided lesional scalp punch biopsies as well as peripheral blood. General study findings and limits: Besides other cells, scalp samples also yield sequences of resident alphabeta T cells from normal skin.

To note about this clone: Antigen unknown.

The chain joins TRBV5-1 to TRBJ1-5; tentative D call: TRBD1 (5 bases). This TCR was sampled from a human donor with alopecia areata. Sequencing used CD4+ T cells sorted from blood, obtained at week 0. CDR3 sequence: CASSLGQNSNQPQHF. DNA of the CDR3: TGCGCCAGCAGCTTGGGACAGAATAGCAATCAGCCCCAGCATTTT. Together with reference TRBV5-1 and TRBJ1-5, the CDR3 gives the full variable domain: KAGVTQTPRYLIKTRGQQVTLSCSPISGHRSVSWYQQTPGQGLQFLFEYFSETQRNKGNFPGRFSGRQFSNSRSEMNVSTLELGDSALYLCASSLGQNSNQPQHFGDGTRLSIL.